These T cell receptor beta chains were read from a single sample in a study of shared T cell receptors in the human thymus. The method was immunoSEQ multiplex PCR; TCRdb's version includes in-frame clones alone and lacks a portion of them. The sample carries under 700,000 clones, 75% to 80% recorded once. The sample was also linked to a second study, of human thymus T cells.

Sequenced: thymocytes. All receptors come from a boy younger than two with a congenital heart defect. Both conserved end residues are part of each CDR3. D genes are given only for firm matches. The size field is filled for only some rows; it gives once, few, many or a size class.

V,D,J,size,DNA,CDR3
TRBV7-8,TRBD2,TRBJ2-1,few,TGTGCCAGCAGCTTAGTTTGGCGAGCGGGAGGCTCCTTTTACAATGAGCAGTTCTTC,CASSLVWRAGGSFYNEQFF
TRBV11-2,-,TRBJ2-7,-,TGTGCCAGCAGCTTGGGCAGGGAGGCGGACGAGCAGTACTTC,CASSLGREADEQYF
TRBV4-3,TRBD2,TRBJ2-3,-,TGCGCCAGCAGCCGAACTCCCGGGACTATCCCAGATACGCAGTATTTT,CASSRTPGTIPDTQYF
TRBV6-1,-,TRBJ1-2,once,TGTGCCAGCAGGGGGGGTATGGGTGGCTACACCTTC,CASRGGMGGYTF
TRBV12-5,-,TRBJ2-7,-,TGTGCTAGTGGTTCTTCTCAGGGTAGGGGGTACGAGCAGTACTTC,CASGSSQGRGYEQYF
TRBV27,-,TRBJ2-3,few,TGTGCCAGCAGCTCTCCCCGGGATACGCAGTATTTT,CASSSPRDTQYF
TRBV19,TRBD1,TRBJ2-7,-,TGTGCCAGTAGTACCTCAACAGGGGGCCCCTACGAGCAGTACTTC,CASSTSTGGPYEQYF
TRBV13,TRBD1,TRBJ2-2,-,TGTGCCAGCAGCCTAGCTGGGGACAGGGAGGACGGGGAGCTGTTTTTT,CASSLAGDREDGELFF
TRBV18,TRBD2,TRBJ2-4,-,TGTGCCAGCTCACCACGGACTAGCGGGAGGAGGGCCAAAAACATTCAGTACTTC,CASSPRTSGRRAKNIQYF
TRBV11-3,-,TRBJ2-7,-,TGTGCCAGCAGCTTAAAGGTCGGAGACGAGGCTTTCTCCTACGAGCAGTACTTC,CASSLKVGDEAFSYEQYF